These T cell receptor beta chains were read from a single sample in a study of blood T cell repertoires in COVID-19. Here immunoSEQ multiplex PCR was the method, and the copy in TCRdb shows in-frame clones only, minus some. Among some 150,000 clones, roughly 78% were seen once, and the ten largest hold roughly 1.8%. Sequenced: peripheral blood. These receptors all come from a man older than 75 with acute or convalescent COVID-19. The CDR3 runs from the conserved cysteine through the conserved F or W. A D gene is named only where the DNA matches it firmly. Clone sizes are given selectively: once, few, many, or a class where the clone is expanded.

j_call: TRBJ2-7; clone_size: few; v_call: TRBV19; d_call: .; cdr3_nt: TGTGCCAGTAGCGGGCAGGCAGCAGGGGACGAGCAGTACTTC; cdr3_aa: CASSGQAAGDEQYF
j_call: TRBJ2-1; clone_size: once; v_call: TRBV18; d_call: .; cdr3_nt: TGTGCCAGCTCACCAGATACAGAAAATGAGCAGTTCTTC; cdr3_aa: CASSPDTENEQFF
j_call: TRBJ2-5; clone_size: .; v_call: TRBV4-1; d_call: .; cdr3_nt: TGCGCCAGCAGCCAAGATTTCACAGGCGCCCTCTACTTC; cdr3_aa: CASSQDFTGALYF
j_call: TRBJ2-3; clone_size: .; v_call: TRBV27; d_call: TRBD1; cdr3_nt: TGTGCCAGTTCACGACAGGGGGGAGATACGCAGTATTTT; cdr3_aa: CASSRQGGDTQYF
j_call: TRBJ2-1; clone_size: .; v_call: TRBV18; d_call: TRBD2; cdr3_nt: TGTGCCAGCTCACCAAGAGCGGGGGGGCCAAGTGACAATGAGCAGTTCTTC; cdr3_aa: CASSPRAGGPSDNEQFF
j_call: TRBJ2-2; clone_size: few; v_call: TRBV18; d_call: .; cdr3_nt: TGTGCCAGCTCACCACCGCTGGGAGACACCGGGGAGCTGTTTTTT; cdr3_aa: CASSPPLGDTGELFF
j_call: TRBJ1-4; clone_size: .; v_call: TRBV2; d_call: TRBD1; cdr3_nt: TGTGCCAGCAGTCGACAGGGGCAAAATGAAAAACTGTTTTTT; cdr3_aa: CASSRQGQNEKLFF
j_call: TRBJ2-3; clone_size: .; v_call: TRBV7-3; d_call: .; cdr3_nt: TGTGCCAGCAGCTTAGGAGGACCTGGGACAGATACGCAGTATTTT; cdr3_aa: CASSLGGPGTDTQYF
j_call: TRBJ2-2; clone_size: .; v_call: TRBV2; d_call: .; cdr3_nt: TGTGCCAGCAGTGAAATATCTTTAAGACAGCAAATCTCCGGGGAGCTGTTTTTT; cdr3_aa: CASSEISLRQQISGELFF
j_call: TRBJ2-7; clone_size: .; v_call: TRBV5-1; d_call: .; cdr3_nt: TGCGCCAGCAGCTTGGAGGTTAGCGCCGTGTCCTACGAGCAGTACTTC; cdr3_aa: CASSLEVSAVSYEQYF
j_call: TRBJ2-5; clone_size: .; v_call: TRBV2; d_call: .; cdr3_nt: TGTGCCAGCAGTGATGAGGAGACCCAGTACTTC; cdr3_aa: CASSDEETQYF
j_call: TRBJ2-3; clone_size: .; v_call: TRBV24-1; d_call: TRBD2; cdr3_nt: TGTGCCACCAGTGAGTCTGCGGGGGGGCGAGATACGCAGTATTTT; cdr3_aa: CATSESAGGRDTQYF
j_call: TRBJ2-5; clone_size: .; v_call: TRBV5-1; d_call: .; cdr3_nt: TGCGCCAGCAGCTTGGAGGGGGAGACCCAGTACTTC; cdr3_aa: CASSLEGETQYF
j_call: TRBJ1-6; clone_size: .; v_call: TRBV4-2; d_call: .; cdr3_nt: TGTGCCAGCAGCCAAGAAACAGGGAAGAATTCACCCCTCCACTTT; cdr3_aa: CASSQETGKNSPLHF
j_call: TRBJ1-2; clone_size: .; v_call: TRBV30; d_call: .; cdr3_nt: TGTGCCTGGAGCCACACAGGGACCTACGGCTACACCTTC; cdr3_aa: CAWSHTGTYGYTF
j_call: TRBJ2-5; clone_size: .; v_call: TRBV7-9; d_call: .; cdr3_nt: TGTGCCAGCAGCTTGGCAGGGAGGCCGTACCAAGAGACCCAGTACTTC; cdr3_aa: CASSLAGRPYQETQYF
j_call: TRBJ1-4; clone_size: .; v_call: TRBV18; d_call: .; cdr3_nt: TGTGCCAGCTCACCCCCGGGAACTGAAAAACTGTTTTTT; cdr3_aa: CASSPPGTEKLFF
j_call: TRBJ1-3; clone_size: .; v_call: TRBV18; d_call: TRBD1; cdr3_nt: TGTGCCAGCTCACCACCAGGAACAGGGGACGATGGAAACACCATATATTTT; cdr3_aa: CASSPPGTGDDGNTIYF
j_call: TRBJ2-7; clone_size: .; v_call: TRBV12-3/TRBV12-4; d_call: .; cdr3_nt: TGTGCCAGCAGTAGCAGGGTCCGGGAGCAGTACTTC; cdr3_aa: CASSSRVREQYF
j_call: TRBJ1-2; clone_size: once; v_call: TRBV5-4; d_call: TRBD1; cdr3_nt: TGTGCCAGCAGCACACCCCGGGACAGGGAAGGCTATGGCTACACCTTC; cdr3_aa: CASSTPRDREGYGYTF
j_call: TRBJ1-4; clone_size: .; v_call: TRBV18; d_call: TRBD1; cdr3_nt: TGTGCCAGCTCACTAGGACAGGGGACAACTAATGAAAAACTGTTTTTT; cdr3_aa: CASSLGQGTTNEKLFF
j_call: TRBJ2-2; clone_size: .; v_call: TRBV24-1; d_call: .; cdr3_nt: TGTGCCACCAGTGAGACAGTGAACACCGGGGAGCTGTTTTTT; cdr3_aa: CATSETVNTGELFF
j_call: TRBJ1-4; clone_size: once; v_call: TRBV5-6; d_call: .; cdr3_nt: TGTGCCAGCAGTGTAGGGAGTAATGAAAAACTGTTTTTT; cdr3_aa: CASSVGSNEKLFF
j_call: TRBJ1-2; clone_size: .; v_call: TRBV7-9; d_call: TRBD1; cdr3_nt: TGTGCCAGCAGTCCCTCCCCGGGGGGACAGGGAACAATTAACTATGGCTACACCTTC; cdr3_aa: CASSPSPGGQGTINYGYTF
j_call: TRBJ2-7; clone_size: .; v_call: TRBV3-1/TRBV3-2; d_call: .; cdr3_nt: TGTGCCAGCAGCCAAGATCAGGTCAGACGGATAGGCGAGCAGTACTTC; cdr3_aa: CASSQDQVRRIGEQYF
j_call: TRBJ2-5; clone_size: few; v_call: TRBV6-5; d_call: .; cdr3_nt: TGTGCCAGCCGCGCGCAGGGACAAGAGACCCAGTACTTC; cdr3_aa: CASRAQGQETQYF
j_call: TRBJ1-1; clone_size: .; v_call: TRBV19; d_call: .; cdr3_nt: TGTGCCAGTACCCCCCCGAGTGAAGGAGGATCTAACACTGAAGCTTTCTTT; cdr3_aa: CASTPPSEGGSNTEAFF
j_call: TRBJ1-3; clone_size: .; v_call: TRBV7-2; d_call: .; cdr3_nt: TGTGCCAGCAGACGAGGACAGTACGCTGGAAACACCATATATTTT; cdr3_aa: CASRRGQYAGNTIYF
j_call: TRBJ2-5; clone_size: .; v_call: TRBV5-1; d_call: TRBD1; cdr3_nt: TGCGCCAGCAGCTTGGAGGGGGCGGAGACCCAGTACTTC; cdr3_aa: CASSLEGAETQYF
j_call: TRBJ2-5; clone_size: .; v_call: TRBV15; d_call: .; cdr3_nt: TGTGCCACCAGCAAGCAACGGGAGACCCAGTACTTC; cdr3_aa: CATSKQRETQYF
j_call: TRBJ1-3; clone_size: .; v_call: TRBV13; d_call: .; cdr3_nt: TGTGCCAGCAGCTTTTACAGCTCTGGAAACACCATATATTTT; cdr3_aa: CASSFYSSGNTIYF
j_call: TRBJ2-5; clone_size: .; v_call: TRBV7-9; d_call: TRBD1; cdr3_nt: TGTGCCAGCAGCCCTTTGACAGGGTGGATGGAGACCCAGTACTTC; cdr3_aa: CASSPLTGWMETQYF
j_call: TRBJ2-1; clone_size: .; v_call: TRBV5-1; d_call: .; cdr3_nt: TGCGCCAGCAGGCCAAATACTATAGCTGAGCAGTTCTTC; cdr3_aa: CASRPNTIAEQFF
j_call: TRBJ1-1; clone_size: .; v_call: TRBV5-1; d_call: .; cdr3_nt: TGCGCCAGCAGCTTGGGTCTGACTAAGATGAACACTGAAGCTTTCTTT; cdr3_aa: CASSLGLTKMNTEAFF
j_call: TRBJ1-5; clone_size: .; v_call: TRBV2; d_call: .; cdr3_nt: TGTGCCAGCAGCCCGGGCAATCAGCCCCAGCATTTT; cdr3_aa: CASSPGNQPQHF
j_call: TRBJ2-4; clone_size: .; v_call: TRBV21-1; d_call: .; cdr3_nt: TGTGCCAGCAGCCCGGGGGACAGGCCCTTAGCCAAAAACATTCAGTACTTC; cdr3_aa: CASSPGDRPLAKNIQYF
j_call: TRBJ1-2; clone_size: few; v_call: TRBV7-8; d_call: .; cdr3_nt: TGTGCCAGCAGCTTTGGGGGCGCTGGCTATGGCTACACCTTC; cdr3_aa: CASSFGGAGYGYTF
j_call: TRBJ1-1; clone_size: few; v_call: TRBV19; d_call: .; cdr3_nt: TGTGCCAGTAGGGTTTTGTCGGACACTGAAGCTTTCTTT; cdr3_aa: CASRVLSDTEAFF
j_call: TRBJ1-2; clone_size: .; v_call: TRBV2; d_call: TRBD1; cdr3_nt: TGTGCCAGCAGCGTACAGGGGGCAGGCTATGGCTACACCTTC; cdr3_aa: CASSVQGAGYGYTF